This is a list of T cell receptor beta chains from one sample in a study of T cell changes during pregnancy in multiple sclerosis. Clones were sequenced by immunoSEQ multiplex PCR, and TCRdb holds only the in-frame ones, with some missing. The sample lists roughly 90,000 clones, approximately 92% occurring once. The sequenced sample was peripheral blood, obtained in the first trimester of pregnancy. The receptor source for this set is a female donor with multiple sclerosis, enrolled in a pregnancy study. CDR3s include the opening cysteine and the closing phenylalanine or tryptophan. A D gene is named only where the DNA matches it firmly. Size is stated for part of the rows, as once, few or many counts, or as a class when the clone is expanded.

>.|.|TRBV19|TRBJ1-5
TGTGCCAGTAGTCCAGGGTATAGCAATCAGCCCCAGCATTTT
CASSPGYSNQPQHF
>TRBD1|.|TRBV2|TRBJ2-7
TGTGCCAGCCTGGGGGACAGGGTTTTTAGCGAGCAGTACTTC
CASLGDRVFSEQYF
>.|.|TRBV19|TRBJ2-7
TGTGCCAGTAGTATAGGGACCAGGGATGTCCCCGAGCAGTACTTC
CASSIGTRDVPEQYF
>.|.|TRBV2|TRBJ1-1
TGTGCCAGCACCGGGGAGGATCCTGAAGCTTTCTTT
CASTGEDPEAFF
>.|.|TRBV5-8|TRBJ1-5
TGTGCCAGCAGCTTGGGGGTACAGGGCGGCCAGCCCCAGCATTTT
CASSLGVQGGQPQHF
>.|.|TRBV7-8|TRBJ1-5
TGTGCCAGCAGCCCACGGGTCCTCTTAAACATTAATCAGCCCCAGCATTTT
CASSPRVLLNINQPQHF
>.|.|TRBV2|TRBJ2-7
TGTGCCAGCAGTCTCCGGGGTTACGAGCAGTACTTC
CASSLRGYEQYF
>.|once|TRBV6-1|TRBJ1-1
TGTGCCAGCAGTGAAACGGAGGGCACTGAAGCTTTCTTT
CASSETEGTEAFF
>TRBD1|.|TRBV5-6|TRBJ1-1
TGTGCCAGCAGCTCATCGGACAGGGCGGCTGAAGCTTTCTTT
CASSSSDRAAEAFF
>TRBD2|.|TRBV29-1|TRBJ2-3
TGCAGCGTTGAGGTAGCGGGACTGACAGATACGCAGTATTTT
CSVEVAGLTDTQYF
>.|.|TRBV4-1|TRBJ1-5
TGCGCCAGCAGCCAAGATATTGGGAGAAATCAGCCCCAGCATTTT
CASSQDIGRNQPQHF
>TRBD1|.|TRBV5-4|TRBJ1-2
TGTGCCAGCAGCAGGGGGGGACAGGGATCGCCTCTGGATGGCTACACCTTC
CASSRGGQGSPLDGYTF
>TRBD2|.|TRBV27|TRBJ2-7
TGTGCCAGCCGGGGGGGCGGCGAGCAGTACTTC
CASRGGGEQYF
>TRBD1|.|TRBV15|TRBJ1-6
TGTGCCACCAGCAGAAAAACAGGGGTAAAGAATTCACCCCTCCACTTT
CATSRKTGVKNSPLHF
>.|.|TRBV5-1|TRBJ1-1
TGCGCCAGCCAAGACATGGGTGTCACTGAAGCTTTCTTT
CASQDMGVTEAFF
>TRBD1|.|TRBV2|TRBJ2-1
TGTTCTAACAGGGGGCTAAGGGGAAATGAGCAGTTCTTC
CSNRGLRGNEQFF
>.|once|TRBV7-8|TRBJ2-7
TGTGCCAGCAGACTCGAGACAGGCTCCTACGAGCAGTACTTC
CASRLETGSYEQYF
>.|.|TRBV2|TRBJ2-3
TGTGCCAGCAGAAGACTAGGATCCAGCACAGATACGCAGTATTTT
CASRRLGSSTDTQYF
>.|.|TRBV30|TRBJ2-5
TGTGCCAGTTCCACAGGTTCGCGTTTAGATGTTCGTGAGACCCAGTACTTC
CASSTGSRLDVRETQYF
>.|.|TRBV19|TRBJ1-2
TGTGCCAGTAGTCCCCAGACACTCTATGGCTACACCTTC
CASSPQTLYGYTF
>TRBD2|.|TRBV19|TRBJ2-3
TGTGCCAGTAGTACCATATCGGGACTAGCGGGGGGGCGGTATTTT
CASSTISGLAGGRYF
>TRBD1|.|TRBV2|TRBJ1-2
TGTGCCAGCAGACCCGGGACAGTGGGCTATGGCTACACCTTC
CASRPGTVGYGYTF
>.|.|TRBV18|TRBJ2-2
TGTGCCAGCTCACCACGGGGGCGTATAAACACCGGGGAGCTGTTTTTT
CASSPRGRINTGELFF
>.|.|TRBV15|TRBJ1-2
TGTGCCACCAGCAGAGATCTAACCCAAGTGGGCTACACCTTC
CATSRDLTQVGYTF